The clone carrying this TCR beta chain was recorded once. What it binds is not known. Generated by immunoSEQ multiplex PCR, the TCRdb table keeps only in-frame clones and is missing some. This repertoire shows about 440,000 clones, around 88% found once; its top ten account for roughly 13%. Trimming removed 4 bases from V and 4 bases from J, with 15 bases in between. In germline, CDR1 is SGDLS, CDR2 YYNGEE. The CDR3 totals 15 residues. The data were taken from a study of Ad26.COV2.S vaccination and SARS-CoV-2 variants. About the study: Among those in the COV1001 Ad26.COV2.S trial arm was the donor. Doses of Ad26.COV2.S were injected into muscle once or twice, 56 days apart.

Treatment in this sample: approximately 18 received Ad26.COV2.S at low or high dose, single or two shots; several received placebo; per-sample allocation not given. Sample collection was performed on day 63 after the first vaccine or placebo injection. It was Wuhan-strain SARS-CoV-2 spike that the Ad26 vaccine vector expressed. Findings and caveats of the study: Substantial breadth in spike-specific CD8+ and CD4+ T cell responses was reportedly seen after vaccination.

The origin of this receptor is a person aged 18-65 years who received the Ad26.COV2.S COVID-19 vaccine or a placebo. The V gene is TRBV9, the J gene TRBJ1-3; D gene uncertain. The sequencing used peripheral blood, collected in a trial of Ad26.COV2.S vaccine versus placebo. The CDR3 bases are TGTGCCAGCAGCCCTACCCCAGTATCGGGAAACACCATATATTTT. It translates to CASSPTPVSGNTIYF.